The rows below give T cell receptor beta chains drawn from one sample of a study of cytomegalovirus exposure and HLA in healthy donors. Generated by immunoSEQ multiplex PCR, the TCRdb table keeps only in-frame clones and is missing some. The sample has about 98,000 clones; 74% are singletons. Material for sequencing was PBMCs. These receptors all come from a male donor in good health and CMV-seronegative. Each CDR3 is given with its conserved first and last residue. The D gene is left open where the match is weak. Some rows have no size entry. The others give once, few or many, or a class for an expanded clone.

abundance	j_gene	d_gene	v_gene	len	CDR3nt	CDR3aa
.	TRBJ2-1	TRBD2	TRBV6-5	15	TGTGCCAGCAGCCCTAGCGGAAGCTCCTACAATGAGCAGTTCTTC	CASSPSGSSYNEQFF
few	TRBJ2-3	TRBD1	TRBV6-5	13	TGTGCCAGCAAGGGGGCGGTTCAAGATACGCAGTATTTT	CASKGAVQDTQYF
once	TRBJ2-5	.	TRBV7-9	17	TGTGCCAGCAGCTTTCGGTTCGGTCGGGCCAGGGCAGAGACCCAGTACTTC	CASSFRFGRARAETQYF
.	TRBJ2-2	.	TRBV6-4	13	TGTGCCAGCACTCCCAGGGGCACCGGGGAGCTGTTTTTT	CASTPRGTGELFF
.	TRBJ1-4	TRBD1	TRBV30	14	TGTGCCTGGAGTCTCCGGGACAGGGGTGAAAAACTGTTTTTT	CAWSLRDRGEKLFF
.	TRBJ1-2	.	TRBV5-4	15	TGTGCCAGCACCGCGAGGGGGGGCGCTACCGATGGCTACACCTTC	CASTARGGATDGYTF
.	TRBJ1-1	.	TRBV7-8	15	TGTGCCAGCAGCCATCTTGCAGGGCGGGGGACTGAAGCTTTCTTT	CASSHLAGRGTEAFF
.	TRBJ1-1	.	TRBV28	13	TGTGCCAGCAGTTTACCAGGGTACACTGAAGCTTTCTTT	CASSLPGYTEAFF
.	TRBJ2-2	TRBD1	TRBV19	15	TGTGCCAGTAGGGACAGGGGCCTGAACACCGGGGAGCTGTTTTTT	CASRDRGLNTGELFF
.	TRBJ2-2	.	TRBV5-1	14	TGCGCCAGCAGCTTGGCCAGGGGTGCCGGGGAGCTGTTTTTT	CASSLARGAGELFF
.	TRBJ2-1	.	TRBV30	14	TGTGCCTGGAGTGTACGAAGGGGAATAGATGAGCAGTTCTTC	CAWSVRRGIDEQFF
.	TRBJ1-1	.	TRBV7-2	14	TGTGCCAGCAGCTTAGGCAGGGCAAACACTGAAGCTTTCTTT	CASSLGRANTEAFF
.	TRBJ2-1	TRBD2	TRBV5-5	16	TGTGCCAGCAGCTTAAACCCGGCGGGAGTTCACAATGAGCAGTTCTTC	CASSLNPAGVHNEQFF
.	TRBJ1-4	.	TRBV5-1	15	TGCGCCAGCAGCCCAGGGGTACAGGGTAATGAAAAACTGTTTTTT	CASSPGVQGNEKLFF
.	TRBJ2-7	TRBD1	TRBV19	15	TGTGCCAGTACCATATCCGGGACAGGCCTCCGGGTACCGTACTTC	CASTISGTGLRVPYF
.	TRBJ1-4	.	TRBV5-4	16	TGTGCCAGCAGCTTGGGTCCCAGGGCCGATAATGAAAAACTGTTTTTT	CASSLGPRADNEKLFF
.	TRBJ2-1	.	TRBV13	16	TGTGCCAGCAGCTTAGGCGGCGGGACGACCTACAATGAGCAGTTCTTC	CASSLGGGTTYNEQFF
.	TRBJ2-7	.	TRBV7-9	14	TGTGCCAGCAGCTTAGGAGGGAACCCCTACGAGCAGTACTTC	CASSLGGNPYEQYF
.	TRBJ1-1	TRBD1	TRBV9	16	TGTGCCAGCAGCGTTGGGGTAGGACAGGGGTTCTCTGAAGCTTTCTTT	CASSVGVGQGFSEAFF
.	TRBJ2-7	.	TRBV6-5	16	TGTGCCAGCAGTTACTCGACCCCAGGTTTAAACTACGAGCAGTACTTC	CASSYSTPGLNYEQYF
few	TRBJ2-7	.	TRBV4-3	15	TGCGCCAGCAGCCAGACCGAAACGGGCTCCTACGAGCAGTACTTC	CASSQTETGSYEQYF
.	TRBJ2-2	TRBD2	TRBV9	18	TGTGCCAGCAGCGCGCATCCTGGGACTAGCTTCGACACCGGGGAGCTGTTTTTT	CASSAHPGTSFDTGELFF
once	TRBJ1-2	.	TRBV4-1	16	TGCGCCAGCAGCCAAGTTGAGGCAGATCCTAACTATGGCTACACCTTC	CASSQVEADPNYGYTF
.	TRBJ2-1	.	TRBV28	14	TGTGCCAGCAAAGACAGCGACTCCTACAATGAGCAGTTCTTC	CASKDSDSYNEQFF
.	TRBJ1-1	.	TRBV5-1	15	TGCGCCAGCAGCCGTTCAAGAGTACTGAACACTGAAGCTTTCTTT	CASSRSRVLNTEAFF
.	TRBJ2-7	.	TRBV28	15	TGTGCCAGCAGTCCGAGACTAGTTGGGTCCTACGAGCAGTACTTC	CASSPRLVGSYEQYF
.	TRBJ1-1	TRBD1	TRBV6-1	14	TGTGCCAGCAGTAGACAGGGGCGGAACACTGAAGCTTTCTTT	CASSRQGRNTEAFF